This entry lists 16 T cell receptor beta chains sequenced from one sample in a study of shared clonotypes between healthy human individuals. TCRdb's copy holds only in-frame clones and misses some; the assay was immunoSEQ multiplex PCR. The table includes about half a million clones, more than 75% detected once. The sample taken for sequencing was PBMCs. These receptors came from a woman in her forties in good health. Some clones in this sample may be carry-over from other donors' samples.

This clone was detected many times. V and J are TRBV6-4 and TRBJ2-1; a weak D match, TRBD2 (8 bases). V lost 6 bases and J 4 bases, leaving 16 bases between the germline ends. There are 15 residues in the CDR3. CDR1 and CDR2 from the germline V gene are MRHNA and SNTAGT. This CDR3 reads CASSQGGLEYNEQFF. For the CDR3, the DNA is TGTGCCAGCAGCCAGGGGGGACTAGAGTACAATGAGCAGTTCTTC.

In its sample, this clone was seen a few times. The rearrangement uses TRBV6-5 and TRBJ2-2; weak D call: TRBD1 (5 bases). Germline V gene lookup returns CDR1 MNHEY and CDR2 SVGAGI. The V end lost 6 bases, the J end lost 6 bases, and 11 bases lay between the germline ends. This CDR3 contains 13 residues. This CDR3 reads CASRVTGPGELFF. The CDR3, as DNA: TGTGCCAGCAGGGTCACAGGTCCCGGGGAGCTGTTTTTT.

The table lists this clone with a count of one. The chain couples TRBV28 to TRBJ2-3; perhaps TRBD2 as D (5 bases). Between the trimmed V and J ends, which lost 6 bases and 0 bases, there was a span of 13 bases. Germline V CDR1 and CDR2: MDHEN, SYDVKM. This CDR3 is built from 15 residues. CDR3 loop: CASRESGASTDTQYF. In DNA, the CDR3 is TGTGCCAGCAGAGAAAGCGGAGCTAGCACAGATACGCAGTATTTT.

This clone appeared once. The chain joins TRBV5-1 to TRBJ1-3, with D uncertain. The CDR3 spans 15 residues. Trimming stripped 0 bases from V and 0 bases from J, with 7 bases between. Germline V gives CDR1 SGHRS, CDR2 YFSETQ. The CDR3 region has the DNA TGCGCCAGCAGCTTGGCGGCTCTCTCTGGAAACACCATATATTTT. Translating gives CASSLAALSGNTIYF. The variable domain in full, completed from reference TRBV5-1 and TRBJ1-3, reads KAGVTQTPRYLIKTRGQQVTLSCSPISGHRSVSWYQQTPGQGLQFLFEYFSETQRNKGNFPGRFSGRQFSNSRSEMNVSTLELGDSALYLCASSLAALSGNTIYFGEGSWLTVV.

V is TRBV7-9 and J is TRBJ1-2, with D unresolved. This CDR3 is built from 13 residues. Trimming removed 1 base at V and 4 bases at J, with 7 bases between. Per germline, CDR1 SEHNR and CDR2 FQNEAQ (reference sequence). CDR3 sequence (DNA): TGTGCCAGCAGCTTAGGAGAGTTCTATGGCTACACCTTC. It yields the protein CASSLGEFYGYTF.

In its sample, this clone was seen once. This chain joins TRBV5-1 and TRBJ2-5; TRBD2 matches at 7 bases. CDR1 is SGHRS and CDR2 is YFSETQ in the germline V gene. V gave up 2 bases and J gave up 3 bases; unmatched junction bases: 4. The CDR3 consists of 14 residues. CDR3 sequence: CASSFTSVKETQYF. The CDR3 DNA follows: TGCGCCAGCAGCTTCACTAGCGTCAAAGAGACCCAGTACTTC.

This clone has just a few counts. This chain joins TRBV7-9 and TRBJ2-3; TRBD2 matches at 8 bases. This CDR3 is built from 14 residues. Germline V gene lookup returns CDR1 SEHNR and CDR2 FQNEAQ (reference sequence). With V trimmed by 1 base and J by 3 bases, 0 bases remained unmatched. The CDR3 DNA reads as TGTGCCAGCAGCTTAGGACTAGCGACAGATACGCAGTATTTT. Protein sequence: CASSLGLATDTQYF.

The rearrangement links TRBV30 to TRBJ2-7, with 8 positions matching TRBD1. Judging by the DNA end, TRBJ2-5 fits better; the J call may be wrong. CDR1 and CDR2 from the germline V gene are GTSNPN and SVGIG (reference sequence). This CDR3 region has 13 residues. The CDR3 nucleotides read TGTGCCTGGACCCGGACAGGGAAAGAGACCCAGTACTTC. Translation gives CAWTRTGKETQYF.

This clone was detected a few times. This rearrangement joins TRBV5-5 to TRBJ1-1; D not resolved. From germline, CDR1 is SGHKS and CDR2 YYEKEE (reference sequence). V shed 0 bases and J shed 0 bases, with 6 bases lying between them. CDR3 size: 14 residues. DNA of the CDR3: TGTGCCAGCAGCTTGGTGGGAATGAACACTGAAGCTTTCTTT. It codes for CASSLVGMNTEAFF.

This chain connects TRBV2 to TRBJ2-5; a weak D match, TRBD1 (6 bases). Trimming cost V 8 bases and J 2 bases, with 9 bases left between them. Germline values: CDR1 SNHLY, CDR2 FYNNEI. The CDR3 loop spans 12 amino acids. CDR3 sequence: CASATGQETQYF. The CDR3 region has the DNA TGTGCCAGCGCGACAGGTCAAGAGACCCAGTACTTC.

V gene TRBV27 combines with J gene TRBJ1-1; D not certain. CDR1 and CDR2 from the germline V gene are MNHEY and SMNVEV (reference sequence). V was shortened by 0 bases and J by 1 base, with 12 bases between the two germline ends. There are 16 residues in the CDR3. CDR3 sequence: CASSLSRVRWNTEAFF. The CDR3 DNA sequence: TGTGCCAGCAGTTTATCGAGGGTCAGATGGAACACTGAAGCTTTCTTT.

Only a few counts were recorded for this clone. The chain recombines TRBV28 with TRBJ1-5; possible D gene TRBD1, 6 bases. This CDR3 has 16 amino acids. The germline V and J ends were trimmed by 7 bases and 2 bases, with 18 bases remaining between them. Looked up from germline, CDR1 is MDHEN and CDR2 is SYDVKM. The CDR3 protein is CASIALGGRGNQPQHF. CDR3 bases: TGTGCCAGCATAGCTCTGGGGGGCCGGGGCAATCAGCCCCAGCATTTT.

With regard to this clone: The junction departs from the called germline gene at one end, perhaps through a read error. J is TRBJ1-5 and V is TRBV19; D uncertain. The CDR3 has 14 residues. Germline-derived CDR1 and CDR2 are LNHDA and SQIVND (reference sequence). This chain's CDR3 is CASRGVDSNQSQHF. The CDR3, as DNA: TGTGCCAGTCGAGGAGTGGATAGCAATCAGTCCCAGCATTTT.

V usage is TRBV6-6 and J usage is TRBJ1-3; D gene ambiguous. V lost 5 bases to trimming and J lost 0 bases, with 14 bases between them. CDR3 length equals 16 residues. The germline V gene has CDR1 MNHNY and CDR2 SVGAGI (reference sequence). The CDR3 DNA sequence: TGTGCCAGCAGTCAAGGACGGGAGAACTCTGGAAACACCATATATTTT. Amino acids: CASSQGRENSGNTIYF.

Turning to this clone: The germline gene is not matched at one end of the junction; a read error may be the cause. V and J are TRBV29-1 and TRBJ2-7; D may correspond to TRBD1 or TRBD2 (5 bases each). The length of the CDR3 is 15 residues. Germline CDR1 is SQVTM and CDR2 is ANQGSEA. CDR3 bases: TGCAGCGTGGAAGGGTTGGGGGTGGGCTCCTACGAGCAGTACTTC. Protein: CSVEGLGVGSYEQYF.

This rearrangement joins TRBV7-2 to TRBJ2-7, with 8 bases that match TRBD2. The CDR3 length is 12 residues. The germline CDR1 and CDR2 sequences are SGHTA and FQGNSA. Losses at the gene ends were 10 bases for V and 4 bases for J; bases not matched to a gene: 6. The CDR3 region has the DNA TGTGCCACAGCCGGGACTAGGTACGAGCAGTACTTC. This translates into CATAGTRYEQYF. The whole variable domain, filled in from reference TRBV7-2 and TRBJ2-7, reads GAGVSQSPSNKVTEKGKDVELRCDPISGHTALYWYRQSLGQGLEFLIYFQGNSAPDKSGLPSDRFSAERTGGSVSTLTIQRTQQEDSAVYLCATAGTRYEQYFGPGTRLTVT.